Listed below are T cell receptor beta chains from one sample, sequenced in a study of blood T cell repertoires in COVID-19. Clones were sequenced by immunoSEQ multiplex PCR, and TCRdb holds only the in-frame ones, with some missing. Among 250,000 to 300,000 clones, 90% were seen once, and the ten largest hold 2.1%. Material: peripheral blood. Every receptor here comes from a woman aged 55-75 years with COVID-19, enrolled during active disease. Each CDR3 is given with its conserved first and last residue. A D gene is named only where the DNA matches it firmly. The size entry is marked missing in some rows and otherwise reads once, few, many or a size class.

NA,TRBV4-3,TRBJ1-2,NA,TGCGCCAGCAGCCAAGAATTCAGGGCAAGCGGCTACACCTTC,CASSQEFRASGYTF
once,TRBV23-1,TRBJ2-3,NA,TGCGCCAGCAGTCAATCCCTAACAGGAAGCACAGATACGCAGTATTTT,CASSQSLTGSTDTQYF
few,TRBV11-1,TRBJ1-1,TRBD1,TGTGCCAGCAGCTTAGCGTTCGGGACAGGGGGTGAAGCTTTCTTT,CASSLAFGTGGEAFF
once,TRBV2,TRBJ1-1,NA,TGTGCCAGCAGGAATCGGGTTACGGACACTGAAGCTTTCTTT,CASRNRVTDTEAFF
NA,TRBV6-2/TRBV6-3,TRBJ1-5,NA,TGTGCCAGCAGTTACACGGAGAATCAGCCCCAGCATTTT,CASSYTENQPQHF
NA,TRBV6-2/TRBV6-3,TRBJ2-7,TRBD2,TGTGCCAGCAGCCCCGCCGGGACTAGCGGTGCATACGAGCAGTACTTC,CASSPAGTSGAYEQYF
NA,TRBV9,TRBJ2-3,TRBD2,TGTGCCAGCAGCGTAGAGGGACTAGCAGATACGCAGTATTTT,CASSVEGLADTQYF
NA,TRBV5-1,TRBJ2-3,TRBD1,TGCGCCAGCAGCCCAGGGGGTATATCTGATACGCAGTATTTT,CASSPGGISDTQYF
NA,TRBV5-1,TRBJ2-1,NA,TGCGCCAGCAGCTTGGGGGCCAGGGGCCTAAGGAGTTACAATGAGCAGTTCTTC,CASSLGARGLRSYNEQFF
NA,TRBV6-2/TRBV6-3,TRBJ1-2,NA,TGTGCCAGCAGTTACTCGAAAACAGGGCCTGATGGCTACACCTTC,CASSYSKTGPDGYTF
NA,TRBV3-1/TRBV3-2,TRBJ1-5,NA,TGTGCCAGCAGCCAATACAGGGATCAGCCCCAGCATTTT,CASSQYRDQPQHF
NA,TRBV4-2,TRBJ2-5,TRBD2,TGTGCCAGCAGCCACATACTAGCGGGGGGAAAAGAGACCCAGTACTTC,CASSHILAGGKETQYF
few,TRBV5-1,TRBJ1-1,NA,TGCGCCAGCAGCTTGGATGAGGGGGTGGGGAACACTGAAGCTTTCTTT,CASSLDEGVGNTEAFF
NA,TRBV12-3/TRBV12-4,TRBJ1-1,NA,TGTGCCAGCAGTCCCGGCACTGAAGCTTTCTTT,CASSPGTEAFF
NA,TRBV7-9,TRBJ2-4,TRBD1,TGTGCCAGCAGCTTAGCTGGGGCAGGGGGTAACATTCAGTACTTC,CASSLAGAGGNIQYF
few,TRBV7-9,TRBJ1-3,NA,TGTGCCAGCAGCTTAGAATCTTCTGGAAACACCATATATTTT,CASSLESSGNTIYF
NA,TRBV9,TRBJ1-1,TRBD1,TGTGCCAGCAGCTCCCTAGGGACAGGGAACACTGAAGCTTTCTTT,CASSSLGTGNTEAFF
few,TRBV19,TRBJ1-2,TRBD1,TGTGCCAGTAGTACCCGACAGGGGGGTGGCTACACCTTC,CASSTRQGGGYTF
NA,TRBV18,TRBJ1-6,NA,TGTGCCAGCTCACTAACCTCAGGGGATAATTCACCCCTCCACTTT,CASSLTSGDNSPLHF
once,TRBV10-3,TRBJ1-1,NA,TGTGCCATCAGTGACGCGACAGAGTCCCGAGGAGCTTTCTTT,CAISDATESRGAFF
NA,TRBV6-5,TRBJ1-3,NA,TGTGCCAGCCGTAGGGGGGGAAACACCATATATTTT,CASRRGGNTIYF
NA,TRBV5-1,TRBJ2-1,TRBD2,TGCGCCAGCAGCCCCCTCTCTAGCGGGGGGTTTAATGAGCAGTTCTTC,CASSPLSSGGFNEQFF
NA,TRBV5-1,TRBJ1-4,TRBD1,TGCGCCAGCAGCTTGGCCCCGGTACAGGGGGAGGATGAAAAACTGTTTTTT,CASSLAPVQGEDEKLFF
NA,TRBV7-2,TRBJ1-2,TRBD1,TGTGCCAGCAGCCTAGACAGGGGTCTTATCAATGGCTACACCTTC,CASSLDRGLINGYTF
NA,TRBV7-2,TRBJ2-6,TRBD1,TGTGCCAGCAGCTCGGGACAGAAATTCTCTGGGGCCAACGTCCTGACTTTC,CASSSGQKFSGANVLTF
NA,TRBV5-1,TRBJ1-1,NA,TGCGCCAGCAGCTCAAACCTTAGACAGACCACTGAAGCTTTCTTT,CASSSNLRQTTEAFF
NA,TRBV7-6,TRBJ2-1,TRBD2,TGTGCCAGCAGCTCCTTACCTCGACTAGCGGGGGGTACCGACAATGAGCAGTTCTTC,CASSSLPRLAGGTDNEQFF
NA,TRBV10-3,TRBJ2-1,TRBD2,TGTGCCATCGGACTAGCAAACAATGAGCAGTTCTTC,CAIGLANNEQFF
NA,TRBV6-4,TRBJ2-7,TRBD1,TGTGCCAGCAGTACCGGGACAGGGGTCCCCTACGAGCAGTACTTC,CASSTGTGVPYEQYF
once,TRBV3-1/TRBV3-2,TRBJ2-1,NA,TGTGCCAGCAGCCAAGTATCGCGGTATGAGCAGTTCTTC,CASSQVSRYEQFF
NA,TRBV6-6,TRBJ1-5,TRBD1,TGTGCCAGCAGTCTAGGTACAGGGGATAGCAATCAGCCCCAGCATTTT,CASSLGTGDSNQPQHF
NA,TRBV7-3,TRBJ2-1,TRBD1,TGTGCCAGCAGCCCGACCGGGACAGCCTACAATGAGCAGTTCTTC,CASSPTGTAYNEQFF
NA,TRBV6-6,TRBJ1-2,NA,TGTGCCAGCAGTTACTTCGCACAGGACTATGGCTACACCTTC,CASSYFAQDYGYTF
NA,TRBV5-1,TRBJ1-2,NA,TGCGCCAGCAGGGTTGACAGACCCTATGGCTACACCTTC,CASRVDRPYGYTF
NA,TRBV2,TRBJ1-1,TRBD1,TGTGCCAGCAGACTGACAGGGGAGGAAGCTTTCTTT,CASRLTGEEAFF
NA,TRBV11-2,TRBJ1-4,NA,TGTGCCAGCAGCTTAGGCGGGGGGCGCTATGAAAAACTGTTTTTT,CASSLGGGRYEKLFF